These 17 T cell receptor beta chains were sequenced from one sample in a study of patients and donors after allogeneic stem cell transplantation. TCRdb analysed the RT-PCR reads with MiXCR anew, one entry per CDR3 protein. The table lists 390,000 or so distinct CDR3 sequences, 16% of them singletons. Sequencing was carried out using blood, either unsorted or a sorted T cell fraction (not recorded which). The source of these receptors is a human donor who was either an allogeneic HSCT recipient or a stem cell or donor lymphocyte infusion donor (not recorded which). It is not recorded whose cells these are; they may come from a transplant donor.

This clonotype showed up many times. The CDR3 DNA follows: TGTGCCAGCAGCCGGACAGGGTATGGCTACACCTTC. It encodes CASSRTGYGYTF. The V and J genes are TRBV5-4 and TRBJ1-2; 8 bases map to TRBD1. V lost 4 bases and J lost 5; bases outside the gene matches: 1. The germline gives CDR1 SGHNT, CDR2 YYREEE (reference sequence). The CDR3 extends over 12 amino acids.

The V call is TRBV6-5, the J call TRBJ1-1; D perhaps matches TRBD1 (6 bases). The V end was cut by 4 bases, the J end by 5 bases, with 14 bases between. In germline, CDR1 is MNHEY, CDR2 SVGAGI. The CDR3 has 14 residues. CDR3 sequence reads: CASSFLAGVTEAFF. The CDR3 DNA follows: TGTGCCAGCAGTTTTCTGGCAGGGGTGACTGAAGCTTTCTTT.

There are a few counts of this clonotype. The chain links TRBV30 to TRBJ2-2; D is uncertain. The CDR3 runs to 14 residues. Germline CDR1 reads GTSNPN; CDR2 reads SVGIG (reference sequence). Trimming shortened V by 4 bases and J by 5 bases, and 14 bases separated the two germline ends. CDR3 DNA: TGTGCCTGGAAAACCCTATCCCAAACCGGGGAGCTGTTTTTT. Its translation: CAWKTLSQTGELFF.

V usage is TRBV27 and J usage is TRBJ1-6; perhaps TRBD1 as D (6 bases). The CDR3 extends over 14 amino acids. CDR1 and CDR2 from the germline V gene are MNHEY and SMNVEV (reference sequence). Trimming shortened V by 3 bases and J by 7 bases, and 10 bases separated the two germline ends. The CDR3 DNA follows: TGTGCCAGCAGTTTCTGGGGGGCCAATTCACCCCTCCACTTT. Amino acid sequence: CASSFWGANSPLHF.

This clonotype was counted at least ten times. The gene calls are TRBV4-3 and TRBJ2-6; no definite D call. Trimming took 4 bases from V and 4 from J, leaving 11 bases between them. Germline V gene sequence: CDR1 LGHNA, CDR2 YSLEER. The CDR3 is 15 residues long. The CDR3 DNA reads TGCGCCAGCAGCCCTAGACGATTGGGGGCCAACGTCCTGACTTTC. It specifies CASSPRRLGANVLTF.

The chain joins TRBV20-1 to TRBJ1-5, with D unresolved. With 6 bases removed from V and 2 bases from J, the gap between germline ends came to 14 bases. The CDR3 runs to 14 residues. Germline CDR1 is DFQATT and CDR2 is SNEGSKA (reference sequence). CDR3 in amino acids: CSARTGSRNQPQHF. The CDR3 bases are TGCAGTGCACGGACCGGGTCCCGCAATCAGCCCCAGCATTTT.

This clonotype was detected a few times. The rearrangement uses TRBV4-1 and TRBJ2-2; 12 nucleotides match TRBD2. This CDR3 has 21 amino acids. With 0 bases clipped from V and 0 bases from J, the junction kept 11 bases outside the gene matches. Per the germline V gene, CDR1 is MGHRA and CDR2 is YSYEKL. In DNA, the CDR3 is TGCGCCAGCAGCCAAGAAAGGTTGGGACTAGCGGGCCTCACGAACACCGGGGAGCTGTTTTTT. Translating it yields CASSQERLGLAGLTNTGELFF.

This clonotype was detected only a few times. One end of the junction varies from germline; a read error may be responsible. The chain employs TRBV12-5 and TRBJ2-7, with 8 bases matching TRBD1. This CDR3 comprises 11 residues. Germline CDR1 reads LGHNT; CDR2 reads FRNRAP. This CDR3 is CASALTGVQYF. Here the CDR3 DNA reads TGTGCTAGTGCTTTGACAGGGGTGCAGTACTTC.

The gene calls are TRBV4-1 and TRBJ2-7; D may be TRBD1 (6 bases). Germline V lookup: CDR1 MGHRA, CDR2 YSYEKL. Trimming cost V 4 bases and J 4 bases, with 11 bases left between them. The CDR3 is 13 amino acids. CDR3 amino acids: CASSPTQGYEQYF. The CDR3 nucleotides read TGCGCCAGCAGCCCTACTCAGGGGTACGAGCAGTACTTC.

This clonotype was recorded a few times. The CDR3 loop is CSARGQGGLYGYTF. The CDR3 coding sequence is TGCAGTGCTAGAGGTCAGGGGGGTTTATATGGCTACACCTTC. The chain links TRBV20-1 to TRBJ1-2; TRBD1 agrees at 7 bases. The germline CDR1 and CDR2 sequences are DFQATT and SNEGSKA (reference sequence). With 1 base clipped from V and 5 bases from J, the junction kept 7 bases outside the gene matches. There are 14 residues in the CDR3.

The V and J genes are TRBV28 and TRBJ2-2, with D perhaps assigned TRBD1 or TRBD2 (6 bases each). The CDR3 extends over 12 amino acids. Germline lookup yields CDR1 MDHEN and CDR2 SYDVKM. The V gene lost 11 bases and the J gene lost 6 bases, with 13 bases spanning the gap. The CDR3 loop reads CAAGRGAGELFF. The DNA of the CDR3 is TGTGCCGCCGGAAGGGGGGCCGGGGAGCTGTTTTTT.

This chain connects TRBV4-3 to TRBJ2-1; 9 nucleotides match TRBD2. V dropped 3 bases and J dropped 2; count of bases not matched to a gene: 8. Looked up from germline, CDR1 is LGHNA and CDR2 is YSLEER. CDR3 length: 17 residues. CDR3 amino acids: CASSQDKAGGPYNEQFF. CDR3 DNA: TGCGCCAGCAGCCAGGATAAAGCGGGGGGCCCCTACAATGAGCAGTTCTTC.

The J gene is TRBJ2-1, the V gene TRBV21-1; the listed D gene, TRBD2, was not tested against the DNA. TRBV21-1 is marked as a pseudogene. The CDR3 runs to 17 residues. The CDR3 here is CASSQGISGGSGNEQFF. The CDR3 nucleotides read TGTGCCAGCAGCCAAGGCATTAGCGGGGGGTCGGGGAATGAGCAGTTCTTC.

The CDR3 sequence is CASSFPNEQFF. DNA for the CDR3: TGTGCCAGCAGCTTCCCGAACGAGCAGTTCTTC. V is TRBV7-9 and J is TRBJ2-1; D is ambiguous. This CDR3 is 11 amino acids long. Germline lookup yields CDR1 SEHNR and CDR2 FQNEAQ (reference sequence). V lost 3 bases and J 10 bases, leaving 7 bases between the germline ends.

This clonotype was seen many times. This chain uses TRBV29-1 with TRBJ2-7; D is perhaps TRBD2 (6 bases). V was trimmed by 6 bases and J by 0 bases, leaving 12 bases between them. The germline CDR1 and CDR2 sequences are SQVTM and ANQGSEA. The CDR3 is 13 amino acids. The CDR3 reads CSVLGGVSYEQYF. The CDR3 DNA follows: TGCAGCGTCCTGGGGGGAGTCTCCTACGAGCAGTACTTC.

This clonotype was seen a few times. The rearrangement joins TRBV9 to TRBJ1-2, with D unresolved. V was cut by 4 bases and J by 2 bases, with 6 bases left in between. This CDR3 is 12 amino acids long. Germline CDR1 and CDR2: SGDLS and YYNGEE. As DNA, the CDR3 is TGTGCCAGCAGCCGGGAAAACTATGGCTACACCTTC. Encoded protein: CASSRENYGYTF.

As concerns this clonotype: A read error may account for a junction end that differs from germline. The genes are TRBV10-3 and TRBJ1-5, with D hard to call. The germline V gene has CDR1 ENHRY and CDR2 SYGVKD. There are 16 residues in the CDR3. The CDR3 bases are TGTGTCATCAGTGAGTATGGCAGAAGGAGCAATCAGCCCCAGCATTTT. Translation: CVISEYGRRSNQPQHF.